Shown below are 14 T cell receptor beta chains from a single sample sequenced in a study of T cell responses to AZD1222 COVID-19 vaccine. The method was immunoSEQ multiplex PCR; TCRdb's version includes in-frame clones alone and lacks a portion of them. Here the sample spans about 86,000 clones, roughly nine tenths being singletons. The sample consisted of peripheral blood, taken on day 0 of AZD1222 vaccination. These receptors came from an adult in good health.

The J gene is TRBJ1-2, the V gene TRBV19; 9 bases agree with TRBD1. The V and J ends lost 6 bases and 7 bases, in that order; junction bases with no gene match: 6. The germline V gene has CDR1 LNHDA and CDR2 SQIVND (reference sequence). The length of the CDR3 is 13 residues. CDR3 region: CASSEQGAFGYTF. Here the CDR3 DNA reads TGTGCCAGTAGCGAACAGGGGGCTTTTGGCTACACCTTC.

This clone was seen a single time. The rearrangement links TRBV3-1 (or the pseudogene TRBV3-2) to TRBJ1-1; 7 bases match TRBD1. V lost 0 bases, J lost 3 bases, and 13 bases stayed unmatched. From germline, CDR1 is LGHDT and CDR2 YNNKEL (reference sequence). This CDR3 region has 18 residues. This CDR3 reads CASSQDPFKGGADTEAFF. CDR3 nucleotides: TGTGCCAGCAGCCAAGATCCATTTAAAGGGGGCGCCGACACTGAAGCTTTCTTT.

The rearrangement joins TRBV7-2 to TRBJ2-4; TRBD2 might be the D (6 bases). CDR1 is SGHTA and CDR2 is FQGNSA in the germline V gene. V was pared by 4 bases and J by 8 bases, with 18 bases between. This CDR3 contains 15 residues. The DNA of the CDR3 is TGTGCCAGCAGCTCCGGGGCGGGGCATATGGACATTCAGTACTTC. This translates into CASSSGAGHMDIQYF.

This clone was seen a single time. The chain links TRBV5-8 to TRBJ2-4, with D possibly being TRBD2 (6 bases). This CDR3 has 13 residues. The V gene's germline CDR1 is SGHTS and CDR2 YDEGEE. The V end lost 8 bases, the J end lost 2 bases, and 11 bases lay between the germline ends. The CDR3 DNA follows: TGTGCCAGGGACGGGAGTCCCAAAAACATTCAGTACTTC. The encoded protein is CARDGSPKNIQYF. The complete variable domain, with remaining parts taken from reference TRBV5-8 and TRBJ2-4, reads EAGVTQSPTHLIKTRGQQATLRCSPISGHTSVYWYQQALGLGLQFLLWYDEGEERNRGNFPPRFSGRQFPNYSSELNVNALELEDSALYLCARDGSPKNIQYFGAGTRLSVL.

The chain has TRBV30 and TRBJ1-1, with no clear D. The V end was cut by 3 bases, the J end by 4 bases, with 12 bases between. Germline V lookup: CDR1 GTSNPN, CDR2 SVGIG (reference sequence). The CDR3 consists of 13 residues. CDR3 nucleotides: TGTGCCTGGAGGCGTAATCCGAGCACTGAAGCTTTCTTT. It yields the protein CAWRRNPSTEAFF.

The rearrangement uses TRBV11-2 and TRBJ1-1; a weak D match, TRBD1 (6 bases). The germline V and J ends were trimmed by 5 bases and 5 bases, with 15 bases remaining between them. Germline V gene data show CDR1 as SGHAT and CDR2 as FQNNGV. The CDR3 length is 14 residues. The CDR3 DNA is TGTGCCAGCAGCCTCCAGGGACAAGGAACTGAAGCTTTCTTT. The encoded protein is CASSLQGQGTEAFF.

The CDR3 spells CASSLVPGAYEQYF. CDR3 nucleotide sequence: TGCGCCAGCAGCTTAGTACCGGGGGCCTACGAGCAGTACTTC. This chain joins TRBV5-1 and TRBJ2-7; maybe TRBD2 (6 bases). CDR3 size: 14 residues. CDR1 SGHRS and CDR2 YFSETQ come from the germline V gene. V was pared by 2 bases and J by 2 bases, with 11 bases between. Looking up the rest from reference TRBV5-1 and TRBJ2-7 gives the full variable domain: KAGVTQTPRYLIKTRGQQVTLSCSPISGHRSVSWYQQTPGQGLQFLFEYFSETQRNKGNFPGRFSGRQFSNSRSEMNVSTLELGDSALYLCASSLVPGAYEQYFGPGTRLTVT.

This clone was seen a single time. J is TRBJ2-1 and V is TRBV11-2, with 12 nucleotides matching TRBD2. Germline V gene data show CDR1 as SGHAT and CDR2 as FQNNGV. The V gene end was trimmed by 5 bases and the J gene end by 8 bases; junction bases not matched to a gene: 13. The CDR3 has 17 residues. The CDR3 is CASSQRPGTSGLDEQFF. The CDR3 DNA reads as TGTGCCAGCAGCCAGCGGCCCGGGACTAGCGGGTTAGATGAGCAGTTCTTC.

This clone appeared a few times. The rearrangement joins TRBV11-2 to TRBJ2-6, with D perhaps assigned TRBD1 or TRBD2 (5 bases each). V dropped 5 bases and J dropped 0 bases, with 11 bases sitting between them. CDR1 is SGHAT and CDR2 is FQNNGV in the germline V gene. CDR3 length: 16 amino acids. The CDR3 protein is CASSPGTVSGANVLTF. Written as DNA, the CDR3 is TGTGCCAGCAGCCCTGGGACGGTCTCTGGGGCCAACGTCCTGACTTTC.

The rearrangement uses TRBV11-2 and TRBJ2-3; TRBD2 might be the D (6 bases). The CDR3 runs 12 residues. Trimming pared 5 bases from V and 10 bases from J, leaving 13 bases between. Looked up from germline, CDR1 is SGHAT and CDR2 is FQNNGV. The CDR3 DNA follows: TGTGCCAGCAGCCACGGGGGTAGCCCGCAGTATTTT. Amino acid sequence: CASSHGGSPQYF.

The gene calls are TRBV11-3 and TRBJ2-2; D ambiguous. This CDR3 contains 12 residues. V lost 5 bases to trimming and J lost 5 bases, with 6 bases between them. Germline CDR1 SGHNT, CDR2 YENEEA. CDR3: CASSRMTGELFF. CDR3 nucleotides: TGTGCCAGCAGCCGTATGACCGGGGAGCTGTTTTTT.

The chain's CDR3 is CASSIGGGLAGMYEQYF. The CDR3 DNA follows: TGTGCCAGTAGTATCGGTGGGGGGCTAGCGGGTATGTACGAGCAGTACTTC. V gene TRBV19 combines with J gene TRBJ2-7, with 8 bases aligning to TRBD2. This CDR3 has 17 amino acids. Trimming at V came to 3 bases and at J to 4 bases, leaving 14 bases not matched to a gene. Germline CDR1 reads LNHDA; CDR2 reads SQIVND (reference sequence). Looking up the rest from reference TRBV19 and TRBJ2-7 gives the full variable domain: DGGITQSPKYLFRKEGQNVTLSCEQNLNHDAMYWYRQDPGQGLRLIYYSQIVNDFQKGDIAEGYSVSREKKESFPLTVTSAQKNPTAFYLCASSIGGGLAGMYEQYFGPGTRLTVT.

This rearrangement joins TRBV5-1 to TRBJ1-5, with TRBD1 matching 11 bases. The CDR3 consists of 15 residues. V gave up 3 bases and J gave up 1 base; unmatched junction bases: 0. Per the germline V gene, CDR1 is SGHRS and CDR2 is YFSETQ. The chain's CDR3 is CASSWTGGSNQPQHF. CDR3 nucleotides: TGCGCCAGCAGCTGGACAGGGGGCAGCAATCAGCCCCAGCATTTT.

The CDR3 sequence is CASSQERRQGGEKLFF. CDR3 nucleotides: TGTGCCAGCAGCCAAGAGAGGCGGCAGGGTGGAGAAAAACTGTTTTTT. V is TRBV3-1 (or the pseudogene TRBV3-2) and J is TRBJ1-4, with TRBD1 as a possible D gene (5 bases). CDR1 and CDR2 from the germline V gene are LGHDT and YNNKEL (reference sequence). The length of the CDR3 is 16 residues. The V gene lost 0 bases and the J gene lost 8 bases, with 16 bases spanning the gap.